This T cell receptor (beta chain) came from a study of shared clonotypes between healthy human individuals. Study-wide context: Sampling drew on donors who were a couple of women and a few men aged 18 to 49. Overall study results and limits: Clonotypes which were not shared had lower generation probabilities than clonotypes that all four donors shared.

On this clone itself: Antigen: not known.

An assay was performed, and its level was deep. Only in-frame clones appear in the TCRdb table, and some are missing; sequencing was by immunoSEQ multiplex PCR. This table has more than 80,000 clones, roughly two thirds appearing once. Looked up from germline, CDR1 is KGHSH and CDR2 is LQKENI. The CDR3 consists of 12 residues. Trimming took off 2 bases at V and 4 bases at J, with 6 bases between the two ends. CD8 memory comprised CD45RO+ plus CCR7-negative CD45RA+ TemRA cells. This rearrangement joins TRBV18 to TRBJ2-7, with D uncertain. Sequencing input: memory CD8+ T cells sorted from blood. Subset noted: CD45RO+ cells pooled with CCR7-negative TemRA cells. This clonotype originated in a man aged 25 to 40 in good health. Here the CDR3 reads CASSPRFYEQYF. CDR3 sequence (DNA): TGTGCCAGCTCACCAAGATTTTACGAGCAGTACTTC.